This TCR beta chain was recorded in a study of blood T cells in healthy people across ages. Study conclusions and caveats: No conclusive comparison of naive versus antigen-experienced cells was possible with unsorted PBMCs.

Together with a sample-barcoded 5' primer, a J-beta primer mix was included in a second PCR lasting about 7 to 11 cycles. Every single cDNA molecule received a tag from a template-switch adaptor with 12 random nucleotides. TCRdb reprocessed the 5' RACE reads via MiXCR and lists one record per CDR3 protein. Among 630,000 or so distinct CDR3 sequences listed, roughly 32% were seen once. The CDR3 contains 16 residues. Germline trimming cut 1 base from V and 10 bases from J; bases unmatched to any gene: 12. Germline lookup yields CDR1 SEHNR and CDR2 FQNEAQ (reference sequence). Of note for this clonotype: Antigen unknown.

V is TRBV7-9 and J is TRBJ1-5, with TRBD1 identical over 8 bases. What was sequenced was blood. This clonotype originated in an elderly woman in good health. CDR3: CASSLGAGQVGGPQHF. CDR3 DNA sequence: TGTGCCAGCAGCTTAGGGGCGGGACAGGTAGGAGGACCCCAGCATTTT.